This T cell receptor beta chain was identified in a study of blood T cells in healthy people across ages. Study outcomes and limitations: Because donor CMV status was unknown, expanded clonotype changes were possibly confounded.

For the second PCR, which ran for about 6 to 12 cycles, a sample-barcoded 5' primer and a J-beta primer mix were used. The yield of each sample was at least 3 million CDR3-containing paired-end reads. TCRdb analysed the 5' RACE reads with MiXCR anew, one entry per CDR3 protein. The sample shows about 1.8 million distinct CDR3 sequences, 40% to 55% of them seen only once. This CDR3 region has 15 residues. Per germline, CDR1 SNHLY and CDR2 FYNNEI. V lost 6 bases and J 6 bases, leaving 15 bases between the germline ends. This clonotype was recorded once. Antigen unknown. Samples each yielded at least 5 micrograms of total RNA.

The chain uses TRBV2 and TRBJ1-6; TRBD1 might be the D (5 bases). The TCR comes from a woman between 40 and 50 years old in good health. The material sequenced was blood. CDR3 coding DNA: TGTGCCAGCAGCCCGGGACCCGGGGGTAATTCACCCCTCCACTTT. Protein product: CASSPGPGGNSPLHF. The whole variable domain, filled in from reference TRBV2 and TRBJ1-6, reads EPEVTQTPSHQVTQMGQEVILRCVPISNHLYFYWYRQILGQKVEFLVSFYNNEISEKSEIFDDQFSVERPDGSNFTLKIRSTKLEDSAMYFCASSPGPGGNSPLHFGNGTRLTVT.